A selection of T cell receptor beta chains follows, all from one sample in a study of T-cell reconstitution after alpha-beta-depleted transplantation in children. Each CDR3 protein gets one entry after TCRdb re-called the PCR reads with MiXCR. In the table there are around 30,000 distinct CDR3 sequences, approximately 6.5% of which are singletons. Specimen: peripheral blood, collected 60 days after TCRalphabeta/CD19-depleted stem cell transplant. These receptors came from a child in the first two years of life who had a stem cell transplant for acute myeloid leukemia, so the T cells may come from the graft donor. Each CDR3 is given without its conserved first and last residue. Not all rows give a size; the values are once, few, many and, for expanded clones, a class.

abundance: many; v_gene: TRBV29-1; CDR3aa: SVSPGTGNVGELF
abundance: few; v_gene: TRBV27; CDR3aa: ASSLRAIYSYNEQF
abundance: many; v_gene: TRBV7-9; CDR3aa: ASVRTGGKNEQF
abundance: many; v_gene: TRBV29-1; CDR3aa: SVEGGQGWLSYEQY
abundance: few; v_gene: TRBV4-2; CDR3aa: ASSQPGQGNTEAF
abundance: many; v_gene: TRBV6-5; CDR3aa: ASSLLGAYNSPLH
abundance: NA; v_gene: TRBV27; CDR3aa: ASSFLQGRGDTQY
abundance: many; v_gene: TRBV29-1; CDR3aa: SVDLGVTGELF
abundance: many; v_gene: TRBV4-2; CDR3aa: ASSQDNIPDTQY
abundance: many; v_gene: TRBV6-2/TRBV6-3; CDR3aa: ASSPSPNTGELF
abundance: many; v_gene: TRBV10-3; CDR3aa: AISEGVAGANVLT
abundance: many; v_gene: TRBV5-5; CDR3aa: ASSSRVGIQGYT
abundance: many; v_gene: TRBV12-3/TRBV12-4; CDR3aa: ASRFTSGKKNEQF
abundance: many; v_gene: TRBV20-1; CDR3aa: SARDGAGDDSGNTIY
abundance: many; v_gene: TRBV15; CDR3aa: ATSMYPRGGIYEQY
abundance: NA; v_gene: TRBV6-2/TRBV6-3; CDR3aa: ASSRPNRVEAF
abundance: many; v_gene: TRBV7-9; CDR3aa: ASSPTPYEQY
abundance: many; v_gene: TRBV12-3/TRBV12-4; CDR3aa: ASSWGRDIQY
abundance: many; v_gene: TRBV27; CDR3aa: ASSFLSGSGFGELF
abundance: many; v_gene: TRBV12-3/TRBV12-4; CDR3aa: ASSSGDTQY
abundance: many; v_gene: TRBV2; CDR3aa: ASSEGDYPDDEQF
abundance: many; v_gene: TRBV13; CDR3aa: ASSLELANEQF
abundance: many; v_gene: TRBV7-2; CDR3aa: ASSLPKREHEQY
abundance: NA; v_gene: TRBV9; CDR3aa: ASSVGTGRDDEQF
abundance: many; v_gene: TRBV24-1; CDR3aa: ATSWAGKKDTQY
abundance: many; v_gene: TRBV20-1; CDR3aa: SATGGGPHTMEQF
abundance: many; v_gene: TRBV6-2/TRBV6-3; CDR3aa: ASSYKGTSYNEQF
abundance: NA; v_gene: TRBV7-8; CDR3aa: ASSLAPRGDTQY
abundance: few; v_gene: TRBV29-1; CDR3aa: SASGYLSYNEQF
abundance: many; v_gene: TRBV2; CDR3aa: ASSEAGTPQETQY
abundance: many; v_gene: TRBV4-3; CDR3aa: ASSPLLGGPNEQF
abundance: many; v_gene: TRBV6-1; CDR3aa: ASSEGWGQPQH
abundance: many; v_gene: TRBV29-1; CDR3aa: SVIDRNQETQY
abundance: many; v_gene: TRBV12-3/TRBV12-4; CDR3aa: ASSPRREEQF
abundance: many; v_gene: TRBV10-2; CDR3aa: ATTWDWGGQY
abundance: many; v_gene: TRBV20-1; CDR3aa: SVPDSYYEQY
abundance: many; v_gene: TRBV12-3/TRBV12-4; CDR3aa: ASSLRPLYGYT
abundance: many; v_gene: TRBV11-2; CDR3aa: ASSLGPRLAGGIKGTDTQY
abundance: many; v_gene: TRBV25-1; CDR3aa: ASSLGGLPDTQY
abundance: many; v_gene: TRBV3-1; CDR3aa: ASSQDPGQPQH
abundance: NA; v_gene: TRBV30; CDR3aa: AWSHRSNQPQH
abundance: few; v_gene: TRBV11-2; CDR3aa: ASSSAGGGGSYEQY
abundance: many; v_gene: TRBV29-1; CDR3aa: SVSDGRSYEQY
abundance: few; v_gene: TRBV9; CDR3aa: ASSSLPGLHPQSSYNEQF
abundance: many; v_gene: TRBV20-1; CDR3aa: SARYEAPETQY
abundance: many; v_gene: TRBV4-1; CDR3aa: ASSQGPGGTEAF
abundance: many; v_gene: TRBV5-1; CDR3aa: ASRAADSYNEQF
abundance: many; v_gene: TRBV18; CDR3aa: ASSPPWTGPRTDTQY
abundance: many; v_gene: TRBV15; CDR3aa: ATSPGLAGEQETQY
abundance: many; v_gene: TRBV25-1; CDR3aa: ASSEYQSSYNEQF
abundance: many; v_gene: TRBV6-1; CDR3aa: ASPHGRIPNTEAF
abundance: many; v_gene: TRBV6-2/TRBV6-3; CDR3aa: ASRPPAVNQPQH
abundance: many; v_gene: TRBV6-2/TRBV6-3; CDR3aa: ASSSGGVRRSETQY
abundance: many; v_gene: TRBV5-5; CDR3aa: ASSLRRSPLH
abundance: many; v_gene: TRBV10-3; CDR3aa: AISKTGTDTQY
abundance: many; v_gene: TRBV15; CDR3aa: ATSIQGGKETQY
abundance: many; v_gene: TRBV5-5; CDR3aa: ATALGMGMNTEAF
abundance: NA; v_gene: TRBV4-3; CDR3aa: ASSQYSAGGAEAF